The T cell receptor (beta chain) described here comes from a study of T-cell reconstitution after alpha-beta-depleted transplantation in children. With V trimmed by 1 base and J by 3 bases, 7 bases remained unmatched. Germline V gene data show CDR1 as SGHRS and CDR2 as YFSETQ. This CDR3 is 18 amino acids long. Points on this clonotype: Its specificity is unknown.

Library preparation (for TCRbeta) was performed with unique molecular identifiers. One entry per CDR3 protein, called by TCRdb with MiXCR from the PCR reads. The sample carries 250,000 to 400,000 distinct CDR3 sequences, 23% recorded once. Study findings and constraints: The main origin of T-cell counts and diversity one year after transplant was newly produced T cells. Surviving recipient T cells and thymic progenitors accounted for the high day-60 TCRbeta diversity observed in some patients. Several hundred expanded graft clones reportedly supplied alpha-beta T cells about two months after transplant.

This receptor was taken from a male patient aged 10 to 17 who had a stem cell transplant for acute lymphoblastic leukemia, so the T cells may come from the graft donor. The chain carries TRBV5-1 and TRBJ2-3, with 14 positions matching TRBD2. This specimen was PBMCs, mostly from graft donor cells, taken 180 days after TCRalphabeta/CD19-depleted stem cell transplant. The CDR3 protein is CASSLTLGTSGSTDTQYF. The CDR3 DNA sequence: TGCGCCAGCAGCTTGACGCTCGGGACTAGCGGGAGTACAGATACGCAGTATTTT.